The clone carrying this TCR beta chain was seen a single time. Its antigen is as yet unknown. The ends lost 10 bases at V and 1 base at J; junction bases unmatched: 14. Germline-derived CDR1 and CDR2 are MDHEN and SYDVKM. The CDR3 is 17 amino acids. These data come from a study of cytomegalovirus exposure and HLA in healthy donors. Study-wide findings and caveats: Cytomegalovirus status was reportedly diagnosed by the classifier with high sensitivity and specificity.

PCR was performed using 60 Vbeta and 13 Jbeta primers. Using immunoSEQ multiplex PCR, the repertoire was profiled, and TCRdb retains in-frame clones only, with some absent. The sample records 270,000 or so clones, around 90% being singletons. The receptor comes from a girl aged 2-9 years in good health and CMV-seronegative. This sequence joins TRBV28 and TRBJ1-1, with 11 bases lining up with TRBD1. The source material was PBMCs. The CDR3 sequence is CATQLAGQGGSNTEAFF. DNA for the CDR3: TGTGCCACCCAACTAGCGGGACAGGGGGGGTCGAACACTGAAGCTTTCTTT.